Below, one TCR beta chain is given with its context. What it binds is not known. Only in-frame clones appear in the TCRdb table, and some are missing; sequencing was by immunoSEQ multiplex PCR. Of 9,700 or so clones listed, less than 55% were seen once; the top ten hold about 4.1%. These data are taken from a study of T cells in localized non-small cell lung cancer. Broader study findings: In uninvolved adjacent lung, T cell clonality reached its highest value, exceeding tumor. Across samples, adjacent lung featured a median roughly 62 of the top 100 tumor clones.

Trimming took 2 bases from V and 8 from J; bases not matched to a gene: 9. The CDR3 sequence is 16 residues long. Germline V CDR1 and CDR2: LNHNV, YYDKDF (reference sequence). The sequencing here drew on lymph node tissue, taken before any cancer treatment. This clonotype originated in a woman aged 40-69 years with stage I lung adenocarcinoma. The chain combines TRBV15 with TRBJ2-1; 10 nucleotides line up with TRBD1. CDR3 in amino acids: CATSRLGDRGSYEQFF. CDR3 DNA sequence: TGTGCCACCAGCAGACTCGGGGACAGGGGATCCTATGAGCAGTTCTTC.